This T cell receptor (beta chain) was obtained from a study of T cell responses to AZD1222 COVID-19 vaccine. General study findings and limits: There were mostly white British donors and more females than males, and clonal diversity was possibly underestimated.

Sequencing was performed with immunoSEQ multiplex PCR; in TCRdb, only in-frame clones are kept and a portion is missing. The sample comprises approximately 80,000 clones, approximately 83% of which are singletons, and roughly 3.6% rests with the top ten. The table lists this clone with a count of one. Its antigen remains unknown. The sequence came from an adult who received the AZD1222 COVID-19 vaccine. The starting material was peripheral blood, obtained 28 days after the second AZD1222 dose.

In nucleotides, the CDR3 is TGTGCCAGCAGCATACAGGAGTGGCCCCAGCATTTT. Translating it yields CASSIQEWPQHF. The chain recombines TRBV21-1 with TRBJ1-5; TRBD1 is the table's D call and was not checked against the DNA. TRBV21-1 constitutes a pseudogene. The CDR3 is made up of 12 amino acids.